Listed below are T cell receptor beta chains from one sample, sequenced in a study of T-cell memory formation after mild COVID-19. A single record per CDR3 protein comes from TCRdb applying MiXCR to the 5' RACE reads. The sample yields about 320,000 distinct CDR3 sequences, around an eighth seen once. Sequenced: PBMCs or a T cell subset sorted from them (not recorded which). These receptors were collected from a man between 18 and 35 years old who had mild COVID-19 (a few samples of this study predate the infection). Cell type and time point are not known. Both conserved end residues are part of each CDR3. D genes are given only for firm matches. Size values are once, few and many counts, or a class for expanded clones, and some rows have none.

few	.	TRBV20-1	TRBJ2-4	TGCAGTGCTAGAGACAGGGTGGGGAACATTCAGTACTTC	CSARDRVGNIQYF
few	.	TRBV11-2	TRBJ2-1	TGTGCCAGCAGCTTATCCCTGCCGGATGAGCAGTTCTTC	CASSLSLPDEQFF
.	.	TRBV2	TRBJ1-2	TGTGCCAGCAGTGGAACCGAGACAAGGAACTATGGCTACACCTTC	CASSGTETRNYGYTF
.	TRBD2	TRBV7-9	TRBJ2-3	TGTGCCGTTCAGAGCGGGGGGGCGGCGGATACGCAGTATTTT	CAVQSGGAADTQYF
few	.	TRBV5-6	TRBJ1-2	TGTGCCAGCAGCGGGGGACTGCGATATGGTGCTGGCTACACCTTC	CASSGGLRYGAGYTF
few	TRBD1	TRBV5-4	TRBJ2-2	TGTGCCAGCAGTTTACCGGGACAGGGGGCAACCGGGGAGCTGTTTTTT	CASSLPGQGATGELFF
.	.	TRBV30	TRBJ2-3	TGTGCCTGGAGTGTAGGGGGGGATACGCAGTATTTT	CAWSVGGDTQYF
few	.	TRBV4-3	TRBJ1-2	TGCGCCAGCAGCCAAGATACCTTAAGGGGTGGCTACACCTTC	CASSQDTLRGGYTF
.	.	TRBV12-3/TRBV12-4	TRBJ1-5	TGTGCCACCGGGGGGGGCCCCAATCAGCCCCAGCATTTT	CATGGGPNQPQHF
many	.	TRBV9	TRBJ2-7	TGTGCCAGCAGCGAGGGGGGCTTCTCCTACGAGCAGTACTTC	CASSEGGFSYEQYF
.	.	TRBV9	TRBJ2-5	TGTGCCAGCAGCGGGGTATGGGGCGGAGAAAAGACCCAGTACTTC	CASSGVWGGEKTQYF
few	.	TRBV6-5	TRBJ1-1	TGTGCCAGCAGTTTCCTCGGGATTTACACTGAAGCTTTCTTT	CASSFLGIYTEAFF
many	.	TRBV7-8	TRBJ2-1	TGTGCCAGCAGCCCGGACTCACACAATGAGCAGTTCTTC	CASSPDSHNEQFF
.	TRBD1	TRBV10-3	TRBJ1-1	TGTGCCATCAGGGCTTGGACAGGGGACGATGAAGCTTTCTTT	CAIRAWTGDDEAFF
few	.	TRBV10-3	TRBJ1-1	TGTGCCATCAGTGATAAACTTGCAAACACTGAAGCTTTCTTT	CAISDKLANTEAFF
many	.	TRBV27	TRBJ2-7	TGTGCCAGCAGCCCGACTGCCTACGAGCAGTACTTC	CASSPTAYEQYF
few	.	TRBV7-9	TRBJ1-5	TGTGCCAGCAGCTTAGGGGCAGGGCATCAGCCCCAGCATTTT	CASSLGAGHQPQHF
few	TRBD2	TRBV7-3	TRBJ2-1	TGTGCCAGCAGCTTAAGGCTAGCGGGGTCTGGAGATGAGCAGTTCTTC	CASSLRLAGSGDEQFF
few	TRBD1	TRBV12-3/TRBV12-4	TRBJ1-6	TGTGCCAGCAGTCCCCGGGACAGGGGGGGTGCCCTCCACTTT	CASSPRDRGGALHF
few	TRBD1	TRBV18	TRBJ1-6	TGTGCCAGCTCACAGGGACAGCTTAATTCACCCCTCCACTTT	CASSQGQLNSPLHF
few	.	TRBV7-6	TRBJ2-7	TGTGCCAGCAGCTTAGAAGGTTCCGGTTCCTACGAGCAGTACTTC	CASSLEGSGSYEQYF
.	.	TRBV25-1	TRBJ1-4	TGTGCCAGCAATCGGGCAGCTAATGAAAAACTGTTTTTT	CASNRAANEKLFF
few	TRBD1	TRBV4-3	TRBJ1-2	TGCGCCAGCAGCCAAGAAGCAGGGGGCCTGAACTATGGCTACACCTTC	CASSQEAGGLNYGYTF
few	.	TRBV6-5	TRBJ1-5	TGTGCCAGCAGTTACTCCGCCGGGGATGGCAATCAGCCCCAGCATTTT	CASSYSAGDGNQPQHF
few	.	TRBV4-1	TRBJ1-2	TGCGCCAGCAGCCAAAGGTACGCGAGCTATGGCTACACCTTC	CASSQRYASYGYTF
.	TRBD2	TRBV7-9	TRBJ2-3	TGTGCCAGCAGTCGCACCCGGTTTAGCGGGGACATTCTCACAGATACGCAGTATTTT	CASSRTRFSGDILTDTQYF
many	TRBD2	TRBV7-2	TRBJ2-3	TGTGCCAGCAGCACCCGGGGGGGAGATACGCAGTATTTT	CASSTRGGDTQYF
.	TRBD1	TRBV5-8	TRBJ2-6	TGTGCCAGCAGCTTGGGGACAGGGCCCGGGGCCAACGTCCTGACTTTC	CASSLGTGPGANVLTF